This T cell receptor (beta chain) was recovered during a study of blood T cell repertoires in COVID-19. TCRdb's copy holds only in-frame clones and misses some; the assay was immunoSEQ multiplex PCR. The repertoire holds fewer than 200,000 clones, with 82% as singletons. This clonotype originated in a woman aged 65 to 85 with acute or convalescent COVID-19. Source material: peripheral blood.

In DNA form, the CDR3 reads TGTGCCAGTAGTATCGGGCAGGGTAAGGATGCAAGCTCCTACAATGAGCAGTTCTTC. Encoded protein: CASSIGQGKDASSYNEQFF. V is TRBV19 and J is TRBJ2-1; TRBD1 might be the D (5 bases). CDR3 length: 19 residues. Germline CDR1 is LNHDA and CDR2 is SQIVND (reference sequence). Trimming pared 3 bases from V and 0 bases from J, leaving 21 bases between. The whole variable domain, remainder taken from reference TRBV19 and TRBJ2-1, is DGGITQSPKYLFRKEGQNVTLSCEQNLNHDAMYWYRQDPGQGLRLIYYSQIVNDFQKGDIAEGYSVSREKKESFPLTVTSAQKNPTAFYLCASSIGQGKDASSYNEQFFGPGTRLTVL.